These T cell receptor beta chains were read from a single sample in a study of beta chain features in type 1 diabetes. Libraries were prepared by immunoSEQ multiplex PCR; TCRdb keeps only in-frame clonotypes and omits some of them. This sample carries some 170,000 clones, roughly 65% of them seen once, and the ten largest clones take approximately 0.09%. Sequenced: naive CD4+ T cells from blood. The receptors were gathered from a man younger than 40 with type 1 diabetes. CDR3s include the opening cysteine and the closing phenylalanine or tryptophan. Fields, in order: J gene, clone size, V gene, CDR3 length, D gene, CDR3 DNA, CDR3 protein. A D gene is named only where the DNA matches it firmly. Only some rows state a clone size, as once, few, many or a class for expanded clones.

TRBJ2-6	.	TRBV29-1	14	.	TGCAGCGTTGGAGGGGTCTCTGGGGCCAACGTCCTGACTTTC	CSVGGVSGANVLTF
TRBJ1-2	.	TRBV10-3	11	.	TGTGCCATCAGTGAGGGAGCTGGCTACACCTTC	CAISEGAGYTF
TRBJ1-2	.	TRBV19	12	.	TGTGCCAGTAGCCAGGAGAGCTATGGCTACACCTTC	CASSQESYGYTF
TRBJ2-7	.	TRBV29-1	12	.	TGCAGCGTTGTCAGGCAGGGACTCGAGCAGTACTTC	CSVVRQGLEQYF
TRBJ2-5	few	TRBV4-3	16	.	TGCGCCAGCAGCCAAGTAACGGCGGGGAACCAAGAGACCCAGTACTTC	CASSQVTAGNQETQYF
TRBJ1-6	.	TRBV9	15	.	TGTGCCAGCAGCGCTGAAGGACCGCCCGGCTCACCCCTCCACTTT	CASSAEGPPGSPLHF
TRBJ2-5	once	TRBV21-1	13	.	TGTGCCACTCCTCTGACAGGGCAGGAGACCCAGTACTTC	CATPLTGQETQYF
TRBJ2-3	.	TRBV27	14	TRBD2	TGTGCCAGCACCAATAGCGGGGGTGAAGATACGCAGTATTTT	CASTNSGGEDTQYF
TRBJ1-1	few	TRBV30	13	.	TGTGCCTGGAGTGTAACTCGGGACACTGAAGCTTTCTTT	CAWSVTRDTEAFF
TRBJ2-7	.	TRBV9	12	.	TGTGCCAGCAGCGTAGAATCCTACGAGCAGTACTTC	CASSVESYEQYF
TRBJ2-1	.	TRBV2	15	.	TGTGCCAGCAGTGAACAGGGATCGTACTACAATGAGCAGTTCTTC	CASSEQGSYYNEQFF
TRBJ2-1	.	TRBV29-1	14	TRBD2	TGCAGCGTTGGTATTAGCGGGGCTTACAATGAGCAGTTCTTC	CSVGISGAYNEQFF
TRBJ2-1	.	TRBV7-2	12	TRBD2	TGTGCCAGCAGCTTACTAGCGGACGAGCAGTTCTTC	CASSLLADEQFF
TRBJ2-3	.	TRBV9	17	.	TGTGCCAGCAGCTCCATTGGGGGGGGCCTTGGCACAGATACGCAGTATTTT	CASSSIGGGLGTDTQYF
TRBJ2-5	.	TRBV10-3	12	.	TGTGCCATCAGTGACCTAGAAGAGACCCAGTACTTC	CAISDLEETQYF
TRBJ2-3	.	TRBV7-2	15	.	TGTGCCAGCAGCTTAGACAGTATCAACACAGATACGCAGTATTTT	CASSLDSINTDTQYF
TRBJ2-1	.	TRBV9	16	TRBD2	TGTGCCAGCAGCGTAGCTGGGACTAGGGATTACAATGAGCAGTTCTTC	CASSVAGTRDYNEQFF
TRBJ2-5	.	TRBV5-4	14	.	TGTGCCAGCAGCTACGGGACGGCCCAAGAGACCCAGTACTTC	CASSYGTAQETQYF
TRBJ2-5	.	TRBV7-2	15	TRBD2	TGTGCCAGCAGGCCTAATAGCGGGGGTTACGAGACCCAGTACTTC	CASRPNSGGYETQYF
TRBJ2-4	.	TRBV7-9	12	.	TGTGCCAGCAGCTTAGGCCCCGCCATTCAGTACTTC	CASSLGPAIQYF
TRBJ1-5	once	TRBV5-6	15	.	TGTGCCAGCAGCCATAGAGATGGATACAATCAGCCCCAGCATTTT	CASSHRDGYNQPQHF
TRBJ2-7	few	TRBV29-1	10	.	TGCAGCGTTGCCACCTACGAGCAGTACTTC	CSVATYEQYF
TRBJ2-5	.	TRBV5-1	15	TRBD2	TGCGCCAGCAGTCTGGCGGGGGGGCCCCAAGAGACCCAGTACTTC	CASSLAGGPQETQYF
TRBJ2-7	.	TRBV11-2	14	TRBD1	TGTGCCAGCAGCTTTAATATCGGGACAGGGAAACCGTACTTC	CASSFNIGTGKPYF
TRBJ2-7	once	TRBV9	14	TRBD1	TGTGCCAGCAGCGTCCGGGACAGGGAAGCCGAGCAGTACTTC	CASSVRDREAEQYF
TRBJ2-2	once	TRBV27	13	.	TGTGCCAGCAGTCCGGCTTTCCCCGGGGAGCTGTTTTTT	CASSPAFPGELFF
TRBJ2-1	.	TRBV29-1	12	.	TGCAGCGTTGATCAGGGTGGCAATGAGCAGTTCTTC	CSVDQGGNEQFF
TRBJ2-3	.	TRBV19	15	TRBD2	TGTGCCAGTCGGACTAGCGGGATCAGCACAGATACGCAGTATTTT	CASRTSGISTDTQYF
TRBJ2-1	few	TRBV4-3	17	.	TGCGCCAGCAGCCAAGAACAAGGTTTTAGACGATACAATGAGCAGTTCTTC	CASSQEQGFRRYNEQFF
TRBJ2-7	.	TRBV9	15	.	TGTGCCAGCAGCGTCCATGGGGACGCAGCCTACGAGCAGTACTTC	CASSVHGDAAYEQYF
TRBJ2-3	.	TRBV5-4	17	TRBD2	TGTGCCAGCAGCTTGGCTAGCGGGGGGGATATCACAGATACGCAGTATTTT	CASSLASGGDITDTQYF
TRBJ2-2	.	TRBV25-1	16	.	TGTGCCAGCAGTCTTTCCTCAGGGGTTATAGCCGGGGAGCTGTTTTTT	CASSLSSGVIAGELFF
TRBJ1-1	.	TRBV11-2	13	TRBD1	TGTGCCAGCGGACAGGTAGCGATCACTGAAGCTTTCTTT	CASGQVAITEAFF
TRBJ2-3	.	TRBV20-1	11	.	TGCAGTGCGGGTCAACTAGCCTCTCAGTATTTT	CSAGQLASQYF
TRBJ2-3	.	TRBV5-1	15	.	TGCGCCAGCAGCTTGCGGGCGGAGGGCGCAGATACGCAGTATTTT	CASSLRAEGADTQYF
TRBJ1-1	.	TRBV29-1	12	.	TGCAGCGTTGATGGCCAGAACACTGAAGCTTTCTTT	CSVDGQNTEAFF
TRBJ2-7	.	TRBV30	17	TRBD2	TGTGCCTGGAGTGTGTCTAGAACTAGCGGGTACTCCTACGAGCAGTACTTC	CAWSVSRTSGYSYEQYF
TRBJ2-2	.	TRBV29-1	14	.	TGCAGCGTCTTATCCGGGACGAACACCGGGGAGCTGTTTTTT	CSVLSGTNTGELFF
TRBJ2-3	few	TRBV6-5	13	.	TGTGCCAGCAGCCTGGACCCCACAGATACGCAGTATTTT	CASSLDPTDTQYF
TRBJ1-4	.	TRBV29-1	14	.	TGCAGCGTTGAGGTGGCAGGGAAGCATGAAAAACTGTTTTTT	CSVEVAGKHEKLFF
TRBJ2-3	.	TRBV18	15	.	TGTGCCAGCTCACCGATTGCTAGCGGCACAGATACGCAGTATTTT	CASSPIASGTDTQYF
TRBJ2-3	.	TRBV4-3	16	.	TGCGCCAGCAGCCAAGCGGGTAGCGGAAGCACAGATACGCAGTATTTT	CASSQAGSGSTDTQYF